This record concerns one T cell receptor beta chain sequence. Its target is not known. The V gene end was trimmed by 3 bases and the J gene end by 11 bases; junction bases not matched to a gene: 15. The CDR3 has 15 amino acids. Germline assignment: CDR1 MDHEN and CDR2 SYDVKM. Produced via immunoSEQ multiplex PCR; TCRdb's table is partial and in-frame only. The table lists hundreds of thousands of clones, 55% to 85% of them singletons, with roughly 2% in the top ten. The data are from a study of shared clonotypes between healthy human individuals. Study results and caveats: It was observed that roughly 5.4% of naive CD4 clonotypes were shared across four donors.

The rearrangement links TRBV28 to TRBJ1-1; 7 positions agree with TRBD1. The TCR comes from a woman aged 25-40 years in good health. The sequenced material came from memory CD4+ T cells sorted from blood. Subset given: CD45RA-negative fraction. The CDR3 DNA reads as TGTGCCAGCAGTTTGGGCCCTGACAGGGCGGCTACGGCTTTCTTT. Its translation is CASSLGPDRAATAFF.